This TCR beta chain was recovered during a study of blood T cell repertoires in COVID-19. As for the study in general: Acute-phase and convalescent COVID-19 samples originated in the United States, Italy and Spain. T cells, B-cell-depleted T cells, or PBMCs provided the cDNA or gDNA that served as material.

The authors' processing: Amplifying reference gene primers gave estimates of nucleated cell counts. Some clones are missing from TCRdb's copy, which holds only in-frame ones; the method was immunoSEQ multiplex PCR. The V and J calls and clone size come from that table; D and trimming were worked out from the DNA. This sample has 200,000 to 250,000 clones, with 82% found just once. Germline V gene sequence: CDR1 KGHDR, CDR2 SFDVKD. V was pared by 4 bases and J by 4 bases, with 5 bases of the junction left unmatched. The CDR3 is 16 residues long. The chain combines TRBV24-1 with TRBJ2-3, with 12 bases fitting TRBD1. This TCR was recovered from a woman of 80 years or more with acute or convalescent COVID-19. The specimen was peripheral blood. The CDR3 region is CATSDPGQGASDTQYF. As DNA, the CDR3 is TGTGCCACCAGTGACCCGGGACAGGGGGCCTCAGATACGCAGTATTTT.